This T cell receptor (beta chain) was retrieved from a study of T cells in Graves' hyperthyroidism and ophthalmopathy. In the study overall: Peripheral blood was taken when the disease was first diagnosed, before any treatment began.

Amplification of TCR beta CDR3 regions was performed using RNA transcripts as template. When the TCR CDR3 underwent first-round RT-PCR, the HTBI primer set was used. One entry per CDR3 protein, called by TCRdb with MiXCR from the multiplex PCR reads. The table lists hundreds of thousands of distinct CDR3 sequences, roughly 15% of them singletons. The ends were cut back, 6 bases at V and 1 base at J, with 16 bases in the middle. Germline assignment: CDR1 DFQATT and CDR2 SNEGSKA (reference sequence). The CDR3 has 14 residues. Study-level points and caveats: The majority of expanded thyroid clonotypes above 0.001 also appeared in blood.

Ophthalmopathy cases scored 3 or more on the Clinical Activity Score and 4 or more on NOSPECS grade, with duration below 3 months. Extraction of PBMCs used roughly 9.6 ml of fresh peripheral blood. Comment on this clonotype: Its cognate antigen is unknown.

The chain couples TRBV20-1 to TRBJ2-7; D perhaps matches TRBD2 (5 bases). Input material: blood. This receptor was identified in a woman between 45 and 65 years old with Graves' ophthalmopathy. CDR3 nucleotides: TGCAGTGCCCCCCGGGATTTTCTATCCTACGAGCAGTACTTC. Translating it yields CSAPRDFLSYEQYF.